The clone carrying this TCR beta chain was counted only a few times. What it binds is unknown. The data belong to a study of CD8+ T cells in alopecia areata. Study details: Treated individuals took tofacitinib by mouth, 5 to 10 mg twice daily. A 6-month off-drug phase came after tofacitinib, which had lasted 6 to 18 months. Overall study findings and caveats: Because of a solitary nonresponder, the connection of baseline CD8+ expansion to response stays uncertain.

The treatment here: oral pan-JAK inhibitor, 5-10 mg twice daily. RNA extraction was followed by reverse transcription into cDNA, which acted as the sequencing template. Profiling relied on immunoSEQ multiplex PCR, and the TCRdb table lists in-frame clones only, not all of them. There are about 250,000 clones in the sample; 60% occur only once, and around 0.92% lies in the top ten. The CDR3 is 15 amino acids. The germline gives CDR1 SGDLS, CDR2 YYNGEE. Trimming pared 0 bases from V and 2 bases from J, leaving 11 bases between. This material consisted of CD4+ T cells sorted from blood, taken at week 52, from a patient treated with tofacitinib. This clonotype originated in a human donor with alopecia areata. The chain couples TRBV9 to TRBJ2-5, with a weak D call TRBD2 (5 bases). The DNA for the CDR3 is TGTGCCAGCAGCGTAGAAGGACTCAATCAAGAGACCCAGTACTTC. It encodes CASSVEGLNQETQYF.